The next 4 T cell receptor beta chains were all read from a single sample in a study of spatial heterogeneity in lung cancer. Broader study findings: Expanded intratumoral alpha and beta TCR counts tracked tumor mutation counts.

TCRdb re-called the 5' RACE reads through MiXCR, storing one row per CDR3 protein. The sample has about 10,000 distinct CDR3 sequences; more than 10% are singletons. Antigens for these TCRs are unknown. Time point specified: sample taken at primary tumor resection. The material was lung tumor tissue, obtained at surgery. Receptors originate from a male donor with early-stage non-small cell lung cancer.

This clonotype was counted ten times or more. This beta chain is off target for a library built for alpha chains, so its abundance means little. V is TRBV4-3 and J is TRBJ2-3; no reliable D call. Trimming stripped 2 bases from V and 2 bases from J, with 8 bases between. CDR1 and CDR2 (germline): LGHNA, YSLEER. The CDR3 is 14 amino acids. CDR3 amino acids: CASSQLGNTDTQYF. CDR3 nucleotides: TGCGCCAGCAGCCAATTGGGCAACACAGATACGCAGTATTTT.

This clonotype was counted at least ten times. A library prepared for alpha chains yielded this beta chain as an off-target read; its size is of little meaning. V and J are TRBV24-1 and TRBJ2-5; maybe TRBD2 (7 bases). The germline gives CDR1 KGHDR, CDR2 SFDVKD. The V and J ends lost 9 bases and 3 bases respectively, with 13 bases between them. CDR3 size: 13 residues. The CDR3 loop reads CATGKGGEETQYF. CDR3 nucleotide sequence: TGTGCCACCGGGAAGGGGGGGGAAGAGACCCAGTACTTC.

This clonotype was recorded many times. This beta chain slipped into a library made for alpha chains as a stray read, so its size is not meaningful. The chain is built from TRBV11-1 and TRBJ2-5; a weak D match, TRBD1 (5 bases). Germline CDR1 is SGHAT and CDR2 is FQDESV (reference sequence). The length of the CDR3 is 15 residues. V lost 1 base to trimming and J lost 2 bases, with 11 bases between them. The CDR3 region has the DNA TGTGCCAGCAGCTTAGGTGGGGCGGTACAAGAGACCCAGTACTTC. Protein: CASSLGGAVQETQYF.

This clonotype is judged medium-sized (0.01 to 0.1%). A library made for alpha chains picked up this beta chain off target, so its size means little. The chain carries TRBV29-1 and TRBJ2-5; D tentatively reads TRBD1 or TRBD2 (5 bases each). CDR1 is SQVTM and CDR2 is ANQGSEA in the germline V gene. The CDR3 extends over 13 amino acids. V gave up 4 bases and J gave up 1 base, with 10 bases separating them. This CDR3 is CSVAGASQETQYF. CDR3 in DNA: TGCAGCGTTGCCGGGGCCTCCCAAGAGACCCAGTACTTC.